This entry lists 9 T cell receptor beta chains sequenced from one sample in a study of T-cell reconstitution after alpha-beta-depleted transplantation in children. Unique molecular identifiers were used to barcode this TCRbeta library. TCRdb re-called the PCR reads with MiXCR, one entry per CDR3 protein. The table shows about 98,000 distinct CDR3 sequences, with around 22% occurring only once. This specimen consisted of PBMCs, obtained before TCRalphabeta/CD19-depleted stem cell transplant. The origin of the receptors is a boy aged 2 to 10 with acute lymphoblastic leukemia, due to receive a stem cell transplant.

This chain links TRBV2 with TRBJ2-1, with D hard to call. This CDR3 region has 15 residues. Germline loops: CDR1 SNHLY, CDR2 FYNNEI. V was pared by 8 bases and J by 6 bases, with 20 bases between. The CDR3 protein is CASANGGIFGNEQFF. CDR3 in DNA: TGTGCCAGCGCCAATGGCGGAATATTTGGCAATGAGCAGTTCTTC.

V is TRBV28 and J is TRBJ1-1; D remains ambiguous. The V gene's germline CDR1 is MDHEN and CDR2 SYDVKM. CDR3 length equals 16 residues. V was cut by 6 bases and J by 0 bases, with 17 bases left in between. The CDR3 bases are TGTGCCAGCAGCTCTCTCCGAGGTAATTTGAACACTGAAGCTTTCTTT. This gives the protein CASSSLRGNLNTEAFF.

This clonotype has just a few counts. The gene calls are TRBV4-3 and TRBJ2-1; TRBD2 agrees at 11 bases. Germline lookup yields CDR1 LGHNA and CDR2 YSLEER. After removal of 0 bases from V and 10 bases from J, the junction contained 5 bases not matched to a gene. This CDR3 is built from 15 residues. CDR3 DNA: TGCGCCAGCAGCCAAGAATCGGGACTAGCGGTAGAGCAGTTCTTC. Encoded protein: CASSQESGLAVEQFF.

This chain links TRBV29-1 with TRBJ2-3; D gene ambiguous. The germline CDR1 and CDR2 sequences are SQVTM and ANQGSEA. Trimming took 2 bases from V and 6 from J, leaving 3 bases between them. The CDR3 contains 10 residues. The DNA for the CDR3 is TGCAGCGTTGAATCGGATACGCAGTATTTT. Translation gives CSVESDTQYF.

The CDR3 protein is CASSLTLTEAFF. CDR3 bases: TGTGCCAGCAGCCTAACCTTAACTGAAGCTTTCTTT. The chain uses TRBV7-2 and TRBJ1-1, with no clear D. V was shortened by 5 bases and J by 5 bases, with 9 bases between the two germline ends. This CDR3 comprises 12 residues. In germline, CDR1 is SGHTA, CDR2 FQGNSA.

The gene calls are TRBV20-1 and TRBJ1-2; TRBD1 is a possible D gene (5 bases). Trimming took 6 bases from V and 6 from J, leaving 11 bases between them. Germline CDR1 DFQATT, CDR2 SNEGSKA (reference sequence). CDR3 size: 11 residues. DNA of the CDR3: TGCAGTGCACGGGGGGTAAATGGCTACACCTTC. This encodes CSARGVNGYTF.

To note about this clonotype: Possible read error: a much larger clone is one base away. The chain links TRBV7-2 to TRBJ2-5; perhaps TRBD2 as D (6 bases). CDR1 and CDR2 from the germline V gene are SGHTA and FQGNSA. The CDR3 loop spans 11 amino acids. In nucleotides, the CDR3 is TGTGCCAGCAGCTTAACCGGGACTCGGGACTTC. Translation: CASSLTGTRDF.

There are a few counts of this clonotype. The chain uses TRBV6-2 or TRBV6-3 and TRBJ2-2; D is unresolved. Germline lookup yields CDR1 MNHEY and CDR2 SVGEGT. The CDR3 totals 12 residues. V was shortened by 6 bases and J by 7 bases, with 9 bases between the two germline ends. CDR3 sequence (DNA): TGTGCCAGCAGCCTCTCCCGCGGGGAGCTGTTTTTT. Translated: CASSLSRGELFF.

J is TRBJ2-7 and V is TRBV9, with 9 bases matching TRBD2. The CDR3 loop spans 15 amino acids. With 0 bases clipped from V and 6 bases from J, the junction kept 7 bases outside the gene matches. CDR1 SGDLS and CDR2 YYNGEE come from the germline V gene. The CDR3 bases are TGTGCCAGCAGCGTAGGCTCGGGACTAGCTCTCGAGCAGTACTTC. This codes for CASSVGSGLALEQYF.